This paragraph reports one T cell receptor (beta chain). This entry comes from a study of T cell responses to AZD1222 COVID-19 vaccine. This CDR3 region has 21 residues. Germline CDR1 reads SGDLS; CDR2 reads YYNGEE. Trimming took 0 bases from V and 0 from J, leaving 25 bases between them. Produced via immunoSEQ multiplex PCR; TCRdb's table is partial and in-frame only. Among about 140,000 clones listed, 65% to 90% were seen once. The source material was peripheral blood, sampled 28 days after the second dose of the MenACWY control vaccine. The TCR was taken from an adult who received the MenACWY meningococcal vaccine as a control. The J gene is TRBJ1-5, the V gene TRBV9; D remains unclear. The CDR3: CASSVARRRTVKVSSNQPQHF. CDR3 nucleotides: TGTGCCAGCAGCGTAGCTCGGCGGAGGACTGTGAAGGTAAGTAGCAATCAGCCCCAGCATTTT.